This paragraph reports one T cell receptor beta chain. This clonotype was detected ten times or more. There is no known antigen for this receptor. Per-base quality was not reported, and no clone a single base away is much larger than it. The data derive from a study of T cell repertoires in cytomegalovirus infection (dated by TCRdb to between 2018 and 2021). About the investigation overall: Donor HLA type was relevant to the analysis, as public TCR beta signatures indicated carriage of CMV infection together with the matching HLA type.

This sample was sequenced with an Illumina HiSeq 1500. TCRdb reprocessed the public reads (quality trimming at Q25 with fastp, clone calling with MiXCR) and kept in-frame beta chains. Under each unique CDR3 protein, matching rows form one entry showing the most common genes and DNA. The table for this sample lists roughly 230,000 distinct CDR3 sequences; 20% to 25% of them were counted only once. The ten biggest clones cover about 20% of the sample. The junction shows trimming of 4 bases on V and 5 bases on J, and the gene matches do not reach 3 bases of it. From its cysteine to its phenylalanine, the CDR3 spans 13 amino acids. Only the CDR3 portion is preserved as DNA: 39 bases, with reading frame beginning at the first base. CDR1 SGHVS and CDR2 FQNEAQ were looked up in the germline V gene. Summary of the overall study and its limitations: The ex vivo response was dominated by HLA-C-restricted CMV-specific TCR beta clonotypes, which also provided the single most frequent clonotype in two of eight donors. In both this cohort and an independent roughly 350-donor cohort, the cumulative frequency of public TCR beta family members distinguished carriers of CMV infection plus the relevant HLA type.

Sequencing used CD8+ T cells from PBMCs. This receptor was taken from a human donor in good health (CMV status not recorded). Some clones in this sample may be carry-over from other donors' samples. This chain joins TRBV7-8 to TRBJ2-5, with 8 bases aligning to TRBD1. The CDR3 has the sequence CASSSDRGETQYF. The DNA reads TGTGCCAGCAGCTCCGACAGGGGCGAGACCCAGTACTTC.